This TCR beta chain comes out of a study of blood T cell repertoires in COVID-19. As for the study in general: Sources were T cells, B-cell-depleted T cells, or PBMCs; the material itself was cDNA or gDNA.

CDR3 size: 17 residues. With V trimmed by 2 bases and J by 9 bases, 12 bases remained unmatched. The germline V gene encodes CDR1 MNHNS and CDR2 SASEGT. Per the original methods: Reference gene primer amplification in the assay estimated nucleated cell counts. The table came from immunoSEQ multiplex PCR; TCRdb's copy has only in-frame clones and leaves some out. V and J calls and clone size are copied from that table; D and trimming were computed from the DNA. This table holds about 330,000 clones, around nine tenths found once. The chain uses TRBV6-1 and TRBJ1-6, with 8 nucleotides matching TRBD1. Sample: PBMCs or T cells enriched from blood (not recorded which). This clonotype originated in a young man who had recovered from COVID-19. CDR3 in DNA: TGTGCCAGCAGTGAAAGAGGGACAGGTCGAGTTCGTTCACCCCTCCACTTT. It codes for CASSERGTGRVRSPLHF.